Included here is one TCR beta chain sequence, with context. The antigen remains undetermined. Researchers prepared the TRB cDNA libraries using 5' RACE with UMI labels. No DNA is given; TCRdb re-called the 5' RACE reads and lists each CDR3 protein once. Its table lists 65,000 to 90,000 distinct CDR3 sequences. The sample is drawn from a study of CXCR3-negative and CXCR3-positive naive CD8 T cells. General study findings and limits: Cryopreserved cells partially lost CXCR3 expression, and fresh PBMCs were used in most assays. Against CXCR3-negative naive cells, CXCR3-positive naive cells showed more hydrophobic TRB CDR3s. Naive cells, whether CXCR3-negative or CXCR3-positive, had similar TRBV-TRBJ usage, while memory cells differed. Memory CD8+ T cell repertoires were far less diverse than both naive subsets.

This CDR3 region has 15 residues. Germline CDR1 and CDR2: LGHDT and YNNKEL (reference sequence). Subsets of CD8+ T cells were each sorted in triplicate at a few hundred thousand cells apiece. This sequence was found in a human donor in good health. Some clones in this sample may be carry-over from other donors' samples. Sequenced input: naive CXCR3+ CD8+ T cells from blood. The subset is: CD45RO-CCR7+CD27+CD95- naive CD8+ T cells expressing CXCR3 (TNR3+). J is TRBJ1-6 and V is TRBV3-1. The CDR3 loop is CASSQDLARRSPLHF.